This TCR beta chain emerged from a study of blood T cells in healthy people across ages. Broader study findings: Donor CMV status, an unknown factor, possibly confounded changes in expanded clonotypes. Roughly linearly, TCR beta diversity per million T cells fell as age increased.

Primers used in a second PCR of about 7 to 12 cycles were a sample-barcoded 5' primer and a J-beta primer mix. TCRdb re-derived calls from the 5' RACE reads in MiXCR, one entry per CDR3 protein. The sample records about 640,000 distinct CDR3 sequences, 58% being singletons. Peripheral blood, about 9.8 milliliters per donor, was collected. Concerning this clonotype: No antigen is known for it.

CDR3 length equals 15 residues. The trim removed 4 bases at V and 2 bases at J, leaving 8 bases unmatched. Per germline, CDR1 SQVTM and CDR2 ANQGSEA. V gene TRBV29-1 combines with J gene TRBJ2-7; 10 bases match TRBD1. Material for sequencing was blood. This TCR derives from a man aged 55 to 70 in good health. The CDR3 loop reads CSVGGAGQGTYEQYF. The CDR3 nucleotides read TGCAGCGTTGGGGGCGCGGGACAGGGGACCTACGAGCAGTACTTC.